This T cell receptor beta chain was sequenced for a study of vaccination and CD4 T cells after COVID-19. Turning to the study itself: SARS-CoV-2, HCoV-NL63, HCoV-OC43 and HCoV-229E supplied the overlapping spike peptides used to stimulate cells. Study-wide results and caveats: A nonsignificant median increase from 21 to 38 SARS-CoV-2-reactive clonotypes was observed. A median of approximately 90% of reactive clones, in convalescent patients, became evident only post-vaccination.

This CDR3 region has 14 residues. The germline gives CDR1 MNHNS, CDR2 SASEGT. V lost 11 bases, J lost 4 bases, and 10 bases stayed unmatched. This clonotype was found a few times. The antigen is undetermined. Cultured CD4+ T cell DNA was sequenced using the Oncomine TCR Beta short-read assay. Genomic DNA was isolated from cultured CD4+ T cells. MiXCR, run by TCRdb on the PCR reads, gives a single entry per CDR3 protein. The sample records roughly 8,300 distinct CDR3 sequences, more than 60% being singletons. The treatment: roughly 11-day PBMC culture with coronavirus spike peptide pools or control peptides (ViraFEST assay).

The receptor was derived from a human donor with COVID-19. The specimen was cultured CD4+ T cells from blood, collected after SARS-CoV-2 vaccination. This chain uses TRBV6-1 with TRBJ1-2; 10 bases are a match to TRBD1. Here the CDR3 reads CAGRQGATLYGYTF. The CDR3 DNA is TGTGCCGGGAGACAGGGGGCCACCCTCTATGGCTACACCTTC.